A single sample is the source of the 13 T cell receptor beta chains below, sequenced in a study of control samples from healthy donors and cancer patients (dated by TCRdb to about 2020). Library preparation was by the immunoSEQ multiplex PCR assay. TCRdb re-hosts the immuneACCESS table, in-frame sequences only. Its copies lack some clones; in the studies checked, an unresolved V gene accounts for under half of them, and the cause for the rest is not known. This sample holds 100,000 or so clones; 80% to 95% were observed only once. The ten largest clones take up 0.85% to 1% of the sample. Input material: blood. The receptors shown here come from a young woman in good health.

V and J are TRBV6-6 and TRBJ1-5, with unresolved D. The CDR3 has 12 residues. Trimming cost V 5 bases and J 8 bases, with 10 bases left between them. CDR1 and CDR2 from the germline V gene are MNHNY and SVGAGI (reference sequence). The CDR3 is CASSAAMEPQHF. The CDR3 DNA follows: TGTGCCAGCAGTGCTGCCATGGAGCCCCAGCATTTT.

The chain is built from TRBV3-1 (or the pseudogene TRBV3-2) and TRBJ2-7; D may be TRBD1 or TRBD2 (5 bases each). V lost 4 bases and J 9 bases, leaving 16 bases between the germline ends. The V gene's germline CDR1 is LGHDT and CDR2 YNNKEL (reference sequence). This CDR3 region has 13 residues. The CDR3: CASSPFDSGGQYF. The CDR3 DNA is TGTGCCAGCAGCCCTTTTGACAGCGGCGGGCAGTACTTC.

This chain connects TRBV6-1 to TRBJ1-4; D is perhaps TRBD1 (5 bases). Germline CDR1 MNHNS, CDR2 SASEGT. With 1 base removed from V and 4 bases from J, the gap between germline ends came to 10 bases. This CDR3 has 15 residues. CDR3 DNA: TGTGCCAGCAGTGAAGTCACGGGACTTAATGAAAAACTGTTTTTT. This gives the protein CASSEVTGLNEKLFF.

The V gene is TRBV28, the J gene TRBJ1-5; 8 positions match TRBD1. Trimming took 4 bases from V and 4 from J; bases not matched to a gene: 3. Germline V gene lookup returns CDR1 MDHEN and CDR2 SYDVKM. The CDR3 is 14 residues long. In DNA, the CDR3 is TGTGCCAGCAGTTCATGGACAGGGAATCAGCCCCAGCATTTT. Amino acids: CASSSWTGNQPQHF.

V gene TRBV4-1 combines with J gene TRBJ1-3; D gene uncertain. The CDR3 sequence is 16 residues long. The V end lost 0 bases, the J end lost 2 bases, and 11 bases lay between the germline ends. Looked up from germline, CDR1 is MGHRA and CDR2 is YSYEKL. The CDR3 is CASSQDNRPAGNTIYF. CDR3 DNA sequence: TGCGCCAGCAGCCAAGATAACAGACCAGCTGGAAACACCATATATTTT.

The genes are TRBV15 and TRBJ1-6, with D possibly being TRBD1 (6 bases). There are 15 residues in the CDR3. V lost 5 bases to trimming and J lost 10 bases, with 18 bases between them. Germline CDR1 LNHNV, CDR2 YYDKDF (reference sequence). CDR3 residues: CATSPFGQGRSPLHF. The CDR3 DNA follows: TGTGCCACCAGCCCCTTCGGGCAGGGGCGGTCACCCCTCCACTTT.

This clone was counted once. The chain carries TRBV18 and TRBJ1-3; 7 nucleotides match TRBD1. This CDR3 has 16 residues. CDR1 and CDR2 from the germline V gene are KGHSH and LQKENI. After removal of 8 bases from V and 3 bases from J, the junction contained 13 bases not matched to a gene. The chain's CDR3 is CASPGMDRNIGNTIYF. The CDR3 DNA follows: TGTGCCAGCCCGGGGATGGACAGGAACATTGGAAACACCATATATTTT.

CDR3 nucleotide sequence: TGTGCCAGCAGACGACCGGGGCAGGGTGGTGAAGCTTTCTTT. It yields the protein CASRRPGQGGEAFF. The J gene is TRBJ1-1, the V gene TRBV6-5, with D maybe TRBD1 (5 bases). V lost 6 bases to trimming and J lost 7 bases, with 18 bases between them. The CDR3 has 14 amino acids. The V gene's germline CDR1 is MNHEY and CDR2 SVGAGI.

This chain joins TRBV7-9 and TRBJ2-3; 8 bases map to TRBD2. The germline V gene has CDR1 SEHNR and CDR2 FQNEAQ (reference sequence). Trimming cost V 6 bases and J 5 bases; bases outside gene matches: 16. This CDR3 is 17 amino acids long. Here the CDR3 DNA reads TGTGCCAGCAGGTCGAGCTCGGGGGGGCCGCTAGTAGATACGCAGTATTTT. This gives the protein CASRSSSGGPLVDTQYF.

This clone was picked up one time. This CDR3 is CASSLGQGNNEQFF. In nucleotides, the CDR3 is TGTGCCAGCAGCTTGGGACAGGGTAACAATGAGCAGTTCTTC. The J gene is TRBJ2-1, the V gene TRBV7-7; 9 bases align to TRBD1. Germline V gene lookup returns CDR1 SSHAT and CDR2 FNYEAQ (reference sequence). V shed 3 bases, J shed 5 bases, and the junction held 2 bases outside the gene matches. The CDR3 is 14 residues long. The variable domain in full, completed from reference TRBV7-7 and TRBJ2-1, reads GAGVSQSPRYKVTKRGQDVTLRCDPISSHATLYWYQQALGQGPEFLTYFNYEAQPDKSGLPSDRFSAERPEGSISTLTIQRTEQRDSAMYRCASSLGQGNNEQFFGPGTRLTVL.

V is TRBV6-5 and J is TRBJ2-5; possibly TRBD2 for D (6 bases). Germline V gene data show CDR1 as MNHEY and CDR2 as SVGAGI. V lost 9 bases to trimming and J lost 7 bases, with 15 bases between them. The CDR3 is 12 residues long. The CDR3 nucleotides are TGTGCCAGTGGTGGGGGGTTACCGACCCAGTACTTC. The encoded protein is CASGGGLPTQYF.

The J gene is TRBJ2-6, the V gene TRBV5-4, with TRBD2 as a possible D gene (5 bases). CDR1 is SGHNT and CDR2 is YYREEE in the germline V gene (reference sequence). The length of the CDR3 is 15 residues. Trimming left V 4 bases short and J 0 bases short, with 8 bases between. This chain's CDR3 is CASSPAGSGANVLTF. In DNA, the CDR3 is TGTGCCAGCAGCCCGGCGGGCTCTGGGGCCAACGTCCTGACTTTC.

The chain has TRBV27 and TRBJ2-5; 12 bases match TRBD1. The trim removed 1 base at V and 2 bases at J, leaving 8 bases unmatched. The CDR3 has 18 residues. Germline CDR1 MNHEY, CDR2 SMNVEV (reference sequence). The CDR3 bases are TGTGCCAGCAGTTTATACGGGACAGGGGGCGTTGAACAAGAGACCCAGTACTTC. Its translation: CASSLYGTGGVEQETQYF.